This T cell receptor beta chain was obtained from a study of beta chain features in type 1 diabetes. Looking at the study overall: Sorted cells, approximately 110 million in number, were examined across all samples.

Per the germline V gene, CDR1 is SEHNR and CDR2 is FQNEAQ (reference sequence). V was clipped by 1 base and J by 4 bases, with 13 bases between them. The CDR3 extends over 16 amino acids. Sorting of CD4+ naive, central memory, regulatory and stem cell-like memory cells was performed via CD45RO/CCR7/CD25/CD127/CD95/CD27. This clone was counted only a few times. The authors reverse transcribed all of the isolated RNA, so sequencing captured expressed TCRB transcripts. The method was immunoSEQ multiplex PCR; TCRdb's version includes in-frame clones alone and lacks a portion of them. The table lists 35,000 to 50,000 clones, about 50% of them singletons.

Sequenced sample: stem cell memory CD4+ T cells from blood. This chain connects TRBV7-9 to TRBJ1-4, with unresolved D. The sequence derives from a woman between 25 and 40 years old in good health. The CDR3 here is CASSLGAATLNEKLFF. The CDR3, as DNA: TGTGCCAGCAGCTTAGGGGCAGCTACCCTTAATGAAAAACTGTTTTTT.